Reported below is one TCR beta chain. What it binds is not known. Measured with immunoSEQ multiplex PCR; TCRdb has only the in-frame clones, and not every one. The table includes 5,000 to 6,500 clones, 25% to 35% detected once. This entry belongs to a study of T cells in localized non-small cell lung cancer. Study-level results: Adjacent lung held a median roughly 50 of the top 100 tumor clones. Adjacent uninvolved lung had the highest clonality, suggesting focused antigen responses.

The TCR sequence derives from a female donor older than 55 with stage I lung adenocarcinoma. This sample comprised lung tumor tissue, obtained before any cancer treatment.

In DNA form, the CDR3 reads TGTGCCAGTAGTCTCGGGGCAGGGCTGAGGGAGACCCAGTACTTC. It encodes CASSLGAGLRETQYF. This chain joins TRBV19 and TRBJ2-5; D possibly matches TRBD1 or TRBD2 (5 bases each). V lost 5 bases to trimming and J lost 5 bases, with 18 bases between them. The CDR3 is 15 residues long. CDR1 and CDR2 from the germline V gene are LNHDA and SQIVND (reference sequence).